The T cell receptor (beta chain) described here comes from a study of identical twins. Study-wide findings and caveats: Whereas memory repertoires showed no such difference, abundant cord blood beta clonotypes carried fewer insertions.

Germline trimming cut 6 bases from V and 3 bases from J; bases unmatched to any gene: 5. Germline V CDR1 and CDR2: SNHLY, FYNNEI. This CDR3 comprises 15 residues. Each CDR3 protein is one row after TCRdb ran MiXCR on the 5' RACE reads. The table shows about 530,000 distinct CDR3 sequences, with about a fifth occurring only once. A single count supports this clonotype. Its antigen remains unknown. The same specimen was also included in a second study, on yellow fever vaccine responses in identical twins.

The material sequenced was CD4+ T cells sorted from blood. The chain uses TRBV2 and TRBJ2-2; TRBD1 agrees at 9 bases. This TCR was sampled from a woman between 18 and 29 years old in good health. The CDR3 here is CASRGQGGDTGELFF. For the CDR3, the DNA is TGTGCCAGCAGGGGACAGGGAGGCGACACCGGGGAGCTGTTTTTT.